The present entry profiles one T cell receptor beta chain with its context. This clonotype was counted many times. Its antigen is still unknown. Base qualities are not recorded, but no much larger clone differs from it by a single base. Library construction relied on 5' RACE. The reads were generated on an Illumina Genome Analyzer IIx. To prepare the RNA-based TCR cDNA libraries, a previously described protocol was followed, with several modifications. To prevent cross-contamination, barcodes specific to each sample were added to both ends of every TCR cDNA library during cDNA synthesis and amplification. Regarding the original processing steps: Between about 95,000 and nearly 500,000 clonotypes were identified per individual, and roughly 2.2 to 3.6 million CDR3-containing reads were obtained per library. Reads with improper barcode index combinations were discarded, and clonesets were then built for each library with the MiTCR software. MiTCR filtered or rescued low-quality reads and corrected PCR and sequencing errors when assembling CDR3 clonotypes. Artificial out-of-frame clonotypes were removed by being mapped to in-frame sequences, with one indel in the CDR3 allowed. To measure how similar V and J gene usage was between donors, Jensen-Shannon divergence was divided by mean entropy. TCRdb ran its own pipeline on the public reads, namely fastp trimming at Q25 and MiXCR clone calling, and kept in-frame beta chains. Each CDR3 protein gets just one entry, which takes the most common genes and DNA from the rows behind it. None of the V and J calls come from the authors' own analysis; TCRdb made them. The sample table shows about 370,000 distinct CDR3 sequences, and about 28% are seen once. The ten biggest clones cover 6.1% of the sample.

From a lookup of the germline V gene, CDR1 and CDR2 are SGHAT and FQNNGV. The V end loses 1 base and the J end loses 3 bases, and a stretch of 12 bases separates them. There are 15 amino acids in the CDR3, from cysteine to phenylalanine inclusive. The only DNA kept is the CDR3, 45 bases in frame from the first base. The sample originates from a study of identical twins' blood T cells (dated by TCRdb to the early 2010s). Background for the entire study: Roughly 50 million Illumina reads were obtained across roughly 12 libraries, comprising six alpha-chain and six beta-chain libraries. To assess how genetics influences repertoire formation, the study used next-generation sequencing to compare the TCR alpha and beta chain repertoires of three pairs of monozygous twins.

Here is what the overall study found, with its caveats: The proposed role of the TCRalpha J segment in MHC recognition during thymic selection was stated to require validation by independent studies. Among the most abundant TCRbeta clonotypes, every donor shared more CDR3 sequences with her own twin than with unrelated donors. Because the twins were reared together, environmental influences could not be excluded as an explanation for twin similarity. Twin pairs were reported to be markedly more alike in V gene usage than unrelated donors were, even when looking at non-selected out-of-frame TCRbeta clonotypes. The count of CDR3 clonotypes shared by two donors depended mainly on the product of the two donors' cloneset sizes, and twins did not clearly depart from this trend.

Six healthy women forming three monozygous twin pairs were used as donors. All three twin pairs had been reared together, and it was thought likely that the same infectious agents and vaccines had been met by these twin pairs. RNA was isolated from peripheral blood mononuclear cells and used to prepare TCR cDNA libraries. The sequencing input was PBMCs. The rearranged chain carries TRBV11-2 and TRBJ1-1, and possibly TRBD1, on 5 matching bases. The TCR was taken from a woman between 18 and 50 years old in good health. The CDR3 region: CASSLAHGRDTEAFF. The base sequence is TGTGCCAGCAGCTTAGCCCACGGCAGGGACACTGAAGCTTTCTTT.